The clone carrying this T cell receptor beta chain showed up just once. The antigen is not known. These data belong to a study of early stage breast cancer tumors. Study-level background: The ER+/PR+/HER2- tumors included about 8 ductal and four lobular carcinomas. Findings of the study overall: Bulk DNA sequencing of unsorted cells missed chain pairing and markers. Commonly generated sequences made up most enriched TCRB sequences shared between patients.

Sequencing used immunoSEQ multiplex PCR; TCRdb keeps in-frame clones, though not all of them. The sample has 7,000 or so clones, over 60% seen once. V was trimmed by 2 bases and J by 6 bases, leaving 10 bases between them. The CDR3 sequence is 13 residues long. CDR1 and CDR2 (germline): SGHRS, YFSETQ. Normal breast often needed 100-300 mg of tissue for enough DNA. The specimen sequenced was normal breast tissue next to the tumor. The rearrangement uses TRBV5-1 and TRBJ2-3; D remains unclear. The receptor's source is a person between 45 and 65 years old with breast cancer. The chain's CDR3 is CASSLGSFDTQYF. In nucleotides, the CDR3 is TGCGCCAGCAGCTTAGGAAGTTTTGATACGCAGTATTTT.